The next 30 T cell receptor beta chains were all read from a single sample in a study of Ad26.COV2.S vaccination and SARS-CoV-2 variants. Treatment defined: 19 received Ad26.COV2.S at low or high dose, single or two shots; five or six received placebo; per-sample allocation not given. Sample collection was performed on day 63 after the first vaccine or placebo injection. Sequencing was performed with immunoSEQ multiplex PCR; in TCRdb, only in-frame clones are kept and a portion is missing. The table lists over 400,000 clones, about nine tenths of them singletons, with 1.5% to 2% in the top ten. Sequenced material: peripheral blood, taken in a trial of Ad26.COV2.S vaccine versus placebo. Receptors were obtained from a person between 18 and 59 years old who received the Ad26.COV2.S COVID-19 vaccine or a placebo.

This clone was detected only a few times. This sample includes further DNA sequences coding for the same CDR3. In nucleotides, the CDR3 is TGTGCCAGCAGCGTAGAACAGGGTTACGAGCAGTACTTC. It specifies CASSVEQGYEQYF. The V and J genes are TRBV9 and TRBJ2-7, with D tentatively TRBD1 (6 bases). This CDR3 spans 13 amino acids. Germline V gene lookup returns CDR1 SGDLS and CDR2 YYNGEE. With 0 bases removed from V and 4 bases from J, the gap between germline ends came to 8 bases.

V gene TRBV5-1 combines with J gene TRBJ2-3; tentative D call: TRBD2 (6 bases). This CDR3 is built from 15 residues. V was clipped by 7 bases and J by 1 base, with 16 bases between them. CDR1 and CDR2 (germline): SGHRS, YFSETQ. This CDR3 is CASQWLAMGTDTQYF. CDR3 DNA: TGCGCCAGCCAGTGGCTAGCGATGGGCACAGATACGCAGTATTTT.

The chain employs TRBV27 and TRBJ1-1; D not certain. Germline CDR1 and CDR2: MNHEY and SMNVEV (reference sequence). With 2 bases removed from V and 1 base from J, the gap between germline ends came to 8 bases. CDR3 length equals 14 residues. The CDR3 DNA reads TGTGCCAGCAGTTTACTCGGGCGGAACACTGAAGCTTTCTTT. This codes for CASSLLGRNTEAFF.

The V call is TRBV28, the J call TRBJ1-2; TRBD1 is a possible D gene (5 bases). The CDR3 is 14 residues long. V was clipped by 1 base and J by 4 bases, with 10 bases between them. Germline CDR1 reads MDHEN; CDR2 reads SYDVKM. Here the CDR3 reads CASSLFGGGYGYTF. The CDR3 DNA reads TGTGCCAGCAGTTTATTTGGGGGGGGCTATGGCTACACCTTC.

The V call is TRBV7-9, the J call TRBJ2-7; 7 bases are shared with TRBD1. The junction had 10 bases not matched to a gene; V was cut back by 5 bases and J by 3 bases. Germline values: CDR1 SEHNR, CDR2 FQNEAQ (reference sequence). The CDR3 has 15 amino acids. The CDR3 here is CASSPGQRIFYEQYF. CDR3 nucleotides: TGTGCCAGCAGCCCGGGACAGCGAATTTTCTACGAGCAGTACTTC.

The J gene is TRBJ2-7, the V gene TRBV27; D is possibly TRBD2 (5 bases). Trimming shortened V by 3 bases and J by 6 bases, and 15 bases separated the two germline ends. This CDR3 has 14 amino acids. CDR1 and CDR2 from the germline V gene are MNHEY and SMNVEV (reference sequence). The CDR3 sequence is CASSFRGSASEQYF. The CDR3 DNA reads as TGTGCCAGCAGTTTTAGAGGGTCGGCCTCCGAGCAGTACTTC.

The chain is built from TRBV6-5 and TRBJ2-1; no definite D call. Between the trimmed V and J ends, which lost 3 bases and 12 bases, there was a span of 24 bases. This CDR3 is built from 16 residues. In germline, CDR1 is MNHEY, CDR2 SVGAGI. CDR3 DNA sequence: TGTGCCAGCAGTTATTGGTCCGAGGCAGAGGTTGCTGGGCAGTTCTTC. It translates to CASSYWSEAEVAGQFF.

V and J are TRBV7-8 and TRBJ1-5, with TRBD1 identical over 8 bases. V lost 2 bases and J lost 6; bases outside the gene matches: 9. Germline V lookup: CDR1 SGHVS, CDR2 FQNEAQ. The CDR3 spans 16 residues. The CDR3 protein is CASSLSSGTGFQPQHF. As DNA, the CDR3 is TGTGCCAGCAGCTTATCAAGTGGGACAGGATTTCAGCCCCAGCATTTT.

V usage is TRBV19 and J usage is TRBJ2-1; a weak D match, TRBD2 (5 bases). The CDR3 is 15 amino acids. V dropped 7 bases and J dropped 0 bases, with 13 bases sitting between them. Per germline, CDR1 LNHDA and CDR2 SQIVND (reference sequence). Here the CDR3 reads CASNDWGDSYNEQFF. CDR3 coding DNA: TGTGCCAGTAACGATTGGGGAGACTCCTACAATGAGCAGTTCTTC.

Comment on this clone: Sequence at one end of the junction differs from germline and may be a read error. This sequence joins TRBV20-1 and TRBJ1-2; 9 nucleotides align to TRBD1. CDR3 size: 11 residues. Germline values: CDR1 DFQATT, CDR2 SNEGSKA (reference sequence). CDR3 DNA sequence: TGCAGTGCTAGGAGGGACAGGGCACCCATCTTC. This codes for CSARRDRAPIF.

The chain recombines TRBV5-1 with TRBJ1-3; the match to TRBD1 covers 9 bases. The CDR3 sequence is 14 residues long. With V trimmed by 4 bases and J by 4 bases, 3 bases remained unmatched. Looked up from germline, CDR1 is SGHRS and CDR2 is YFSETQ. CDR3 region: CASSQGTGGNTIYF. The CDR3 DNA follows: TGCGCCAGCAGCCAGGGGACAGGGGGAAACACCATATATTTT. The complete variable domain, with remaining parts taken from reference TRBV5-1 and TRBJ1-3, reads KAGVTQTPRYLIKTRGQQVTLSCSPISGHRSVSWYQQTPGQGLQFLFEYFSETQRNKGNFPGRFSGRQFSNSRSEMNVSTLELGDSALYLCASSQGTGGNTIYFGEGSWLTVV.

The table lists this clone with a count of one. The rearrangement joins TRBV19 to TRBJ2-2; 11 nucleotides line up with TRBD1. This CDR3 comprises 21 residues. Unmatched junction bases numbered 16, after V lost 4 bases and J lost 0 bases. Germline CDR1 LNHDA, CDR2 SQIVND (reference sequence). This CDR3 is CASSRKGLGTGGYANTGELFF. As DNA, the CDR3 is TGTGCCAGTAGTAGAAAAGGCCTCGGGACAGGGGGTTACGCGAACACCGGGGAGCTGTTTTTT. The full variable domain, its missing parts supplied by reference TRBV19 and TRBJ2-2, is DGGITQSPKYLFRKEGQNVTLSCEQNLNHDAMYWYRQDPGQGLRLIYYSQIVNDFQKGDIAEGYSVSREKKESFPLTVTSAQKNPTAFYLCASSRKGLGTGGYANTGELFFGEGSRLTVL.

In DNA, the CDR3 is TGTGCCAGCAGCTTGGGCGTGGGCGGGGCTTTCTACAATGAGCAGTTCTTC. It codes for CASSLGVGGAFYNEQFF. This chain connects TRBV12-1 to TRBJ2-1; TRBD2, as called in the table, went unchecked against the DNA. TRBV12-1 is shown as a pseudogene. The CDR3 runs 17 residues.

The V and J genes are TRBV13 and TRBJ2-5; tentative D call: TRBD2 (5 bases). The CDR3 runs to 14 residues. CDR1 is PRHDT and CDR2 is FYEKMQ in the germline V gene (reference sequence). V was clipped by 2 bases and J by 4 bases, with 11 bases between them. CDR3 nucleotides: TGTGCCAGCAGCTTATGGGAGAGGGTAGAGACCCAGTACTTC. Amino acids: CASSLWERVETQYF.

Here the CDR3 reads CASSKGARDRGLNEQYF. The DNA for the CDR3 is TGTGCCAGCAGCAAAGGGGCCCGGGACAGGGGGCTAAACGAGCAGTACTTC. This chain links TRBV21-1 with TRBJ2-7; TRBD1, the table's D call, was not compared with the DNA. TRBV21-1 is classified as a pseudogene. The CDR3 is 17 amino acids.

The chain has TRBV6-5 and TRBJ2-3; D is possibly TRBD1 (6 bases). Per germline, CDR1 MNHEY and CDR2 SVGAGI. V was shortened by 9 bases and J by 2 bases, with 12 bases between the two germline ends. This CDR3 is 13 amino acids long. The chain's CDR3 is CASSHRATDTQYF. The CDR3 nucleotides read TGTGCCAGTTCACACAGGGCCACAGATACGCAGTATTTT.

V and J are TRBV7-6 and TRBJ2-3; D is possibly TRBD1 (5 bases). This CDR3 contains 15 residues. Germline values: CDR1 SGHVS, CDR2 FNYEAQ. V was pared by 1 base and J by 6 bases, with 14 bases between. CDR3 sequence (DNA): TGTGCCAGCAGCTTAGAGGGGTCCCTGGTGGATACGCAGTATTTT. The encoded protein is CASSLEGSLVDTQYF. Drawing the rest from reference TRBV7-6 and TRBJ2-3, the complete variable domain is GAGVSQSPRYKVTKRGQDVALRCDPISGHVSLYWYRQALGQGPEFLTYFNYEAQQDKSGLPNDRFSAERPEGSISTLTIQRTEQRDSAMYRCASSLEGSLVDTQYFGPGTRLTVL.

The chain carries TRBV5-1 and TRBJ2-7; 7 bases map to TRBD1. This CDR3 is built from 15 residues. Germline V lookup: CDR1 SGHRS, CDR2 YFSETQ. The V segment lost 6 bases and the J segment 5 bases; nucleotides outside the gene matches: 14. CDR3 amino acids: CASNQPGGIPNEQYF. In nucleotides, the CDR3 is TGCGCCAGCAACCAGCCAGGGGGAATCCCGAACGAGCAGTACTTC.

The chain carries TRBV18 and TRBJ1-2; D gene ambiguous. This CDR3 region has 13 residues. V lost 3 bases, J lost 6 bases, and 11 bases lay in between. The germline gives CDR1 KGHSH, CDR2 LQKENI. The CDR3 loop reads CASSPGHGDGYTF. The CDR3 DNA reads TGTGCCAGCTCACCGGGCCACGGCGATGGCTACACCTTC.

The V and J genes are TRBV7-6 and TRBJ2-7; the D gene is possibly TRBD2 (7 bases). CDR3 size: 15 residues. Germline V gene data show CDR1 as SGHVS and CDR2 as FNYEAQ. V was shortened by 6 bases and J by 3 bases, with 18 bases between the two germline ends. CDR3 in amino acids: CASSSGGPPIYEQYF. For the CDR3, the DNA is TGTGCCAGCAGTTCCGGGGGGCCCCCGATCTACGAGCAGTACTTC.

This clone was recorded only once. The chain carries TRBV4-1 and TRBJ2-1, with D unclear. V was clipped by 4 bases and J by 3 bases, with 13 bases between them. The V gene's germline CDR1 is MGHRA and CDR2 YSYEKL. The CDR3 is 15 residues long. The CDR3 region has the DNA TGCGCCAGCAGCCTTATTCTATTTGGCTACAATGAGCAGTTCTTC. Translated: CASSLILFGYNEQFF.

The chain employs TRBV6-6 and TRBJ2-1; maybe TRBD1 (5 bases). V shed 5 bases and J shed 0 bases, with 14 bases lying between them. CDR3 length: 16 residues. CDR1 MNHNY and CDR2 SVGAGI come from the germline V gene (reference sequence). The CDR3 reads CASSRSTVNSYNEQFF. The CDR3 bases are TGTGCCAGCAGTAGATCGACAGTTAACTCCTACAATGAGCAGTTCTTC.

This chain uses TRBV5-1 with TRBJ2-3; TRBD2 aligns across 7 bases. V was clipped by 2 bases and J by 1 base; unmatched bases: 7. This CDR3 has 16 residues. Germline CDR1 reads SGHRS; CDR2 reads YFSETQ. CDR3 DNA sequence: TGCGCCAGCAGCTTTGCCCTGGCGGGGGGCACAGATACGCAGTATTTT. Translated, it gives CASSFALAGGTDTQYF.

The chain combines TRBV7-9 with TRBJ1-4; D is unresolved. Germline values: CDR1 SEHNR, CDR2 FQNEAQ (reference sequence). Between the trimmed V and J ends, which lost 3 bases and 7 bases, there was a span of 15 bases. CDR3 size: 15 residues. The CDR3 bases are TGTGCCAGCAGCTTTGCTAGTACGACCGCTGAAAAACTGTTTTTT. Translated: CASSFASTTAEKLFF.

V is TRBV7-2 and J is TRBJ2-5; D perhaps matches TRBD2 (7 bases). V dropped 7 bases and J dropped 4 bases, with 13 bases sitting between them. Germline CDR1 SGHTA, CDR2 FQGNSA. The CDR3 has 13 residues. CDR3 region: CASIHRGGETQYF. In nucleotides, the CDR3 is TGTGCCAGCATCCATAGGGGGGGAGAGACCCAGTACTTC.

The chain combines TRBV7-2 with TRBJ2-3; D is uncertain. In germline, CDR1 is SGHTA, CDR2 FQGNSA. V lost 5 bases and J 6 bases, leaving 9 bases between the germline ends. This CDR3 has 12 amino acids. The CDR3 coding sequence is TGTGCCAGCAGCCCCCCGTTGGATACGCAGTATTTT. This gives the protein CASSPPLDTQYF.

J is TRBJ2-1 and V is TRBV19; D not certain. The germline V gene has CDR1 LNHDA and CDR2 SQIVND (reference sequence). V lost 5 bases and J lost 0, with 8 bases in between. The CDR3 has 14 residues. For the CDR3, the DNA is TGTGCCAGTAGTTTTGAGAGCTCCTACAATGAGCAGTTCTTC. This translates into CASSFESSYNEQFF.

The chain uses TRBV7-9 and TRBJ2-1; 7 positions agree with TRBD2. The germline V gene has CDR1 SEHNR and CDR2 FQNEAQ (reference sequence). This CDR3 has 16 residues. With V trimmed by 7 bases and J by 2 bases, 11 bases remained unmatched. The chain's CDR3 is CASTPSGGEAYNEQFF. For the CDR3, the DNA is TGTGCCAGCACCCCGAGTGGGGGGGAAGCCTACAATGAGCAGTTCTTC.

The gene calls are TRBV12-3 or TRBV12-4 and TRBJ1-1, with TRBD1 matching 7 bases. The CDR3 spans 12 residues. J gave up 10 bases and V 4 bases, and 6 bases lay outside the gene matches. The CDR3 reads CASSSGGSGAFF. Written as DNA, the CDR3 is TGTGCCAGCAGTTCAGGGGGGAGTGGAGCTTTCTTT.

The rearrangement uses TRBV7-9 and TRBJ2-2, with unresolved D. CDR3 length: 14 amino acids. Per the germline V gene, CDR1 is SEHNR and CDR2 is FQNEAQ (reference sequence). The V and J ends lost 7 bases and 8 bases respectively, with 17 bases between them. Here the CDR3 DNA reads TGTGCCAGCACCATAGGGCCAGGAGAAGGGGAGCTGTTTTTT. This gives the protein CASTIGPGEGELFF.